A selection of T cell receptor beta chains follows, all from one sample in a study of T cell changes during pregnancy in multiple sclerosis. Method: immunoSEQ multiplex PCR; TCRdb's copy keeps in-frame clones and lacks some. The sample holds about 38,000 clones, more than 85% seen once. The input for sequencing was CD8+ T cells from peripheral blood mononuclear cells, taken after pregnancy. The source of these receptors is a female donor with multiple sclerosis, enrolled in a pregnancy study. The CDR3 runs from the conserved cysteine through the conserved F or W. D genes are given only for firm matches. Rows give clone size only sometimes, using once, few, many, or a class for an expanded clone.

TRBD2	TRBV6-1	TRBJ2-5	NA	TGTGCCAGCAGTGAAGGGGACTACCTATCTGGAGAGACCCAGTACTTC	CASSEGDYLSGETQYF
NA	TRBV14	TRBJ1-1	NA	TGTGCCAGCAGCTACGCGGGGGGCCCTGAAGCTTTCTTT	CASSYAGGPEAFF
NA	TRBV27	TRBJ1-5	NA	TGTGCCAGCAGTTTAGCCAGGCTCAATCAGCCCCAGCATTTT	CASSLARLNQPQHF
TRBD2	TRBV2	TRBJ2-7	NA	TGTGCCAGCAGTGAAAGGCTAGCGGGGGGGGACGAGCAGTACTTC	CASSERLAGGDEQYF
NA	TRBV2	TRBJ2-7	NA	TGTGCCAGCAGTGGTCAGTCTTACGAGCAGTACTTC	CASSGQSYEQYF
TRBD1	TRBV30	TRBJ1-6	once	TGTGCCTGGAGAAAAACAGGGGCAGGGTCACCCCTCCACTTT	CAWRKTGAGSPLHF
NA	TRBV5-4	TRBJ2-5	NA	TGTGCCAGCAGCGTCCTGACAGGGTTTGGGACTAGGGTCAGGGAGACCCAGTACTTC	CASSVLTGFGTRVRETQYF
TRBD1	TRBV5-1	TRBJ1-5	NA	TGCGCCAGCAGCTTGGGACAGGGAGGTCAGCCCCAGCATTTT	CASSLGQGGQPQHF
TRBD2	TRBV2	TRBJ2-1	NA	TGTGCCAGCATTGGACTAGCGGGGAACAATGAGCAGTTCTTC	CASIGLAGNNEQFF
TRBD1	TRBV5-4	TRBJ2-5	NA	TGTGCCAGCAGCTCGCCTCGGACAGGGGGCGCAGGAGAGACCCAGTACTTC	CASSSPRTGGAGETQYF
NA	TRBV5-8	TRBJ1-1	NA	TGTGCCAGCAGCCGGAGGGGAGAAACAGCGAACACTGAAGCTTTCTTT	CASSRRGETANTEAFF
TRBD2	TRBV25-1	TRBJ2-3	many	TGTGCCAGCAGTGAACGGGCTAGCGGGAGGGGCACAGATACGCAGTATTTT	CASSERASGRGTDTQYF
NA	TRBV2	TRBJ1-1	NA	TGTGCCAGCATCGTCAGATCCAGGGTAAATCAAGATGAAGCTTTCTTT	CASIVRSRVNQDEAFF
NA	TRBV15	TRBJ2-3	NA	TGTGCCACCAGCAGAGTGCGGTCTAGCACAGATACGCAGTATTTT	CATSRVRSSTDTQYF
TRBD2	TRBV2	TRBJ2-1	NA	TGTGCCAGCACCTCGGGACTAGCTCTCCGAAGATCCTACAATGAGCAGTTCTTC	CASTSGLALRRSYNEQFF
TRBD1	TRBV9	TRBJ2-7	NA	TGTGCCAGCAGCCCGCGGACAGGCTTTTACGAGCAGTACTTC	CASSPRTGFYEQYF
TRBD1	TRBV2	TRBJ1-2	NA	TGTGCCCTCTGGGCGGGACAGGTCTATGGCTACACCTTC	CALWAGQVYGYTF
TRBD2	TRBV4-2	TRBJ2-3	NA	TGTGCCAGCAGCCAAGTTCCTAGCGGGGCCCCAGATACGCAGTATTTT	CASSQVPSGAPDTQYF
NA	TRBV27	TRBJ2-6	NA	TGTGCCAGCAGTCTAACGAGCTCTGGGGCCAACGTCCTGACTTTC	CASSLTSSGANVLTF
TRBD1	TRBV5-1	TRBJ2-2	NA	TGCGCCAGCAGAGCCGGGACAGGGAACACCGGGGAGCTGTTTTTT	CASRAGTGNTGELFF
TRBD1	TRBV28	TRBJ2-5	NA	TGTGCCAGCAGTTTTGTAGACAGGGGGGAGACCCAGTACTTC	CASSFVDRGETQYF
NA	TRBV7-6	TRBJ2-7	NA	TGTGCCAGCAGCCCCACTATCGGGAGATCGTACGAGCAGTACTTC	CASSPTIGRSYEQYF
NA	TRBV18	TRBJ2-1	NA	TGTGCCAGCTCAAGTTCCGCAGGGTTGGTAGATGAGCAGTTCTTC	CASSSSAGLVDEQFF
TRBD1	TRBV27	TRBJ1-1	NA	TGTGCCAGCAGCCGGCGGGGACAGGGGTTGATTAGAAGCACTGAAGCTTTCTTT	CASSRRGQGLIRSTEAFF
TRBD1	TRBV27	TRBJ2-7	NA	TGTGCCAGCAGTTTACGGGACAGGCCTAGCGAGCAGTACTTC	CASSLRDRPSEQYF
TRBD2	TRBV2	TRBJ2-5	NA	TGTGCCAGCAGTTCAAAGGGACTAGGAAGAGAGACCCAGTACTTC	CASSSKGLGRETQYF
TRBD1	TRBV25-1	TRBJ2-1	NA	TGTGCCAGCAGTGGCGCAAATCCGGGACAGGGGGCATATGAGCAGTTCTTC	CASSGANPGQGAYEQFF
TRBD1	TRBV5-4	TRBJ1-4	NA	TGTGCCAGTCCTCAAACAGGGGGATCTGGAAAACTGTTTTTT	CASPQTGGSGKLFF
TRBD1	TRBV15	TRBJ2-7	NA	TGTGCCACCAGCGGAACAGGGGGCTACGAGCAGTACTTC	CATSGTGGYEQYF